This is a list of T cell receptor beta chains from one sample in a study of regulatory T cells in long-lasting Graves disease. TCRdb itself ran the multiplex PCR reads through MiXCR, one entry per CDR3 protein. This sample has around 400,000 distinct CDR3 sequences, with less than 20% found just once. This specimen was peripheral blood mononuclear cells (PBMCs), taken at new diagnosis, from a patient treated with antithyroid drugs. These receptors all come from a female donor with Graves disease. The conserved cysteine and the conserved F or W are not part of the CDR3 here.

cdr3_aa	v_call
ASSEDLNYEQY	TRBV2
SVEQLDRGDEQY	TRBV29-1
ASSSGLIYEQY	TRBV11-2
ASSQDLALQAGGSYEQY	TRBV3-1
AISERQGGTEAF	TRBV10-3
ASSQEKGAGNTEAF	TRBV3-1
SARDHGVGSYNSPLH	TRBV20-1
SASQGTNGHSPLH	TRBV20-1
ASRPFGAANTEAF	TRBV28
SGGGEGTEAF	TRBV29-1
ASSSAGMRAPHQPQH	TRBV12-3/TRBV12-4
ASSSSGQGIAKNIQY	TRBV28
ASSPETGGHSPLH	TRBV3-1
SEGIQETQY	TRBV20-1
ASSVGPLIGDDNYGYT	TRBV9
AISGTSGNWY	TRBV10-3